A selection of T cell receptor beta chains follows, all from one sample in a study of graft-versus-host responses after intestinal transplantation. Profiling relied on immunoSEQ multiplex PCR, and the TCRdb table lists in-frame clones only, not all of them. The sample includes 90,000 to 120,000 clones, 87% of them seen just once. These receptors lack a known antigen. The sample here was unstimulated CD4+ T cells sorted from spleen or lymph node cells, taken before transplant. Receptors were obtained from a human donor who was the organ donor for an intestinal transplant. Each CDR3 is given with its conserved first and last residue. The D gene is left open where the match is weak. The size field is filled for only some rows; it gives once, few, many or a size class.

>-|TRBV6-5|TRBJ1-1|-
CASSYRLGLRGEAFF
TGTGCCAGCAGTTATCGGCTGGGCTTAAGGGGTGAAGCTTTCTTT
>TRBD1|TRBV6-1|TRBJ2-4|-
CASSVQGAPNRDF
TGTGCCAGCAGTGTACAGGGGGCGCCGAACAGGGACTTC
>-|TRBV19|TRBJ1-5|-
CASSKGRNQPQHF
TGTGCCAGTAGTAAAGGCCGCAATCAGCCCCAGCATTTT
>-|TRBV5-1|TRBJ1-1|-
CASSLPGVNTEAFF
TGCGCCAGCAGCTTGCCAGGCGTGAACACTGAAGCTTTCTTT
>-|TRBV6-1|TRBJ1-2|few
CASSEALGRIYGYTF
TGTGCCAGCAGTGAAGCGCTCGGGCGGATCTATGGCTACACCTTC
>-|TRBV9|TRBJ2-7|-
CASSPSGALGEQYF
TGTGCCAGCAGCCCTTCCGGTGCGTTGGGGGAGCAGTACTTC
>-|TRBV6-6|TRBJ1-2|-
CASSYYGSGYGYTF
TGTGCCAGCAGTTACTACGGGTCGGGCTATGGCTACACCTTC
>TRBD1|TRBV7-2|TRBJ2-2|-
CASSLGQGNTGELFF
TGTGCCAGCAGCTTAGGACAGGGAAACACCGGGGAGCTGTTTTTT
>TRBD1|TRBV30|TRBJ2-7|-
CATNRGSYEQYF
TGTGCCACCAACAGGGGCTCCTACGAGCAGTACTTC
>-|TRBV5-1|TRBJ1-1|-
CASSLDRNTEAFF
TGCGCCAGCAGCTTAGACAGGAACACTGAAGCTTTCTTT